The T cell receptor beta chain described here comes from a study of blood T cell repertoires in COVID-19. Patients of the Seattle cohort, enrolled during active infection, were followed longitudinally. The authors' processing: Nucleated cell counts were estimated from reference gene primer amplification. Method: immunoSEQ multiplex PCR; TCRdb's copy keeps in-frame clones and lacks some. That table gives V, J and clone size, and the DNA gave D and trimming. The data show over 450,000 clones, with approximately 91% seen just once and under 8.5% held by the top ten. V lost 0 bases and J lost 0; bases outside the gene matches: 1. There are 17 residues in the CDR3. Looked up from germline, CDR1 is LGHNA and CDR2 is YNFKEQ.

The receptor comes from a woman in her forties or fifties with COVID-19, enrolled during active disease. This chain uses TRBV4-2 with TRBJ2-2; 10 nucleotides line up with TRBD2. The material sequenced was peripheral blood. The CDR3 region is CASSQDLAGANTGELFF. The CDR3 nucleotides read TGTGCCAGCAGCCAAGATCTAGCGGGGGCGAACACCGGGGAGCTGTTTTTT.